This paragraph reports one T cell receptor (beta chain). Its antigen is not yet known. No much larger clone exists at a distance of one base, and base qualities are not known. A MiSeq instrument was used for deep resolution sequencing, which targeted depths ranging from 1 in 1 million up to 1 in 200,000 T cells, with coverage averaging 10x for each clonotype. The immunoSEQ hsTCRB Kit was used to generate the TCR beta libraries. The original pipeline was this. Data were analyzed with ImmunoSEQ Data Assistant and ImmunoSEQ Analyzer, with V, D and J genes assigned per IMGT definitions. Clonality was computed as one minus normalized Shannon entropy of productive rearrangement frequencies, ranging from 0 to 1. Public clonotype analysis was restricted to overrepresented clonotypes comprising at least 0.05% of each patient's repertoire. Fewer than 15 repertoires from age-matched healthy donors, obtained from immuneACCESS, served as clonality controls. Held by TCRdb, this immuneACCESS table contains in-frame sequences only and omits some clones. Under half of the omission traces to an unresolved V gene where checked; the cause of the rest is unknown. V, J and clone size are taken as reported in that table, and D and trimming were inferred from the DNA itself. Counted in this sample were about 310,000 clones; roughly 80% of them appeared once. The ten largest clones take up about 6.7% of the sample.

This entry comes from a study of cytotoxic CD8 clonotypes in ibrutinib-treated CLL (dated by TCRdb to about 2021). About the full investigation: The cohort was composed of about 10 relapsed/refractory and about 15 treatment-naive patients; IGHV unmutated status was identified in some 17 patients. Cryopreserved peripheral blood mononuclear cells were obtained prior to treatment, at the time of response, and at either disease progression or sustained remission. Samples at response were collected after a median of approximately twelve months of treatment, with a range of about 6 to 36 months. On average, each sample yielded about 260,000 productive templates and roughly 95,000 productive rearrangements. Longitudinal samples were available for about 30% of the roughly 90 trial participants. Partial responses were observed in around 25 patients and complete responses in 2; after a median follow-up of 68 months, remission was maintained in about 15 patients and progression was observed in roughly 12.

Here is what the overall study found, with its caveats: Lymph node repertoires were not examined, and the timing of sampling was not matched between patients in sustained remission and those whose disease progressed. Public clonotypes were found to be uncommon and were observed to contract or remain stable during treatment; the increase in clonality was shown to reflect expansion of private clonotypes at ibrutinib response. Clonality increased at ibrutinib response, stayed stable in sustained remission, and fell back toward baseline at progression. At baseline, clonality was higher than in age-matched healthy donors and showed a strong correlation with circulating CD8+ T-cell counts.

For TCR beta library preparation, roughly 2.2 micrograms of genomic DNA were isolated from cryopreserved PBMCs. Longitudinal blood samples from CLL patients on ibrutinib monotherapy underwent high-throughput TCR beta sequencing. The patients were enrolled in a single-center, open-label phase 2 trial of ibrutinib monotherapy. The starting material was PBMCs, obtained before ibrutinib treatment. The sequence derives from a human donor with chronic lymphocytic leukemia.

The sequenced DNA: TGTGCCAGCAGCCCCATACAGGGTTCGGGCACAGATACGCAGTATTTT. Its protein product is CASSPIQGSGTDTQYF. The chain employs TRBV27 and TRBJ2-3; possibly the D gene is TRBD1, per 6 matching bases. CDR1 MNHEY and CDR2 SMNVEV were looked up in the germline V gene (reference sequence). V gives up 6 bases and J gives up 1 base, and the segment between their germline ends measures 17 bases. From the cysteine through the phenylalanine, the CDR3 covers 16 amino acids. The retained sequence is limited to the CDR3, 48 bases, with the frame set at the first base.